This T cell receptor (beta chain) was sequenced during a study of blood T cell repertoires in COVID-19. Across the study: T cells, B-cell-depleted T cells, or PBMCs supplied cDNA or gDNA.

Germline V lookup: CDR1 MNHEY, CDR2 SVGEGT. This CDR3 has 14 residues. Trimming cost V 2 bases and J 1 base, with 8 bases left between them. Under the authors' procedure: Amplified reference gene primers provided the basis for estimating nucleated cell counts. Clones were read by immunoSEQ multiplex PCR, and TCRdb kept only the in-frame ones, dropping some. From that table come the V and J calls and clone size; the DNA was used to work out D and trimming. The table has roughly 94,000 clones, 75% to 85% seen once; the top ten hold around a quarter. The chain employs TRBV6-2 or TRBV6-3 and TRBJ2-5, with D perhaps TRBD1 (5 bases). Sequencing was done on a sample of peripheral blood. This TCR came from a man aged 60 to 69 with acute or convalescent COVID-19. The CDR3 is CASSYVGPQETQYF. CDR3 bases: TGTGCCAGCAGTTACGTGGGGCCCCAAGAGACCCAGTACTTC.